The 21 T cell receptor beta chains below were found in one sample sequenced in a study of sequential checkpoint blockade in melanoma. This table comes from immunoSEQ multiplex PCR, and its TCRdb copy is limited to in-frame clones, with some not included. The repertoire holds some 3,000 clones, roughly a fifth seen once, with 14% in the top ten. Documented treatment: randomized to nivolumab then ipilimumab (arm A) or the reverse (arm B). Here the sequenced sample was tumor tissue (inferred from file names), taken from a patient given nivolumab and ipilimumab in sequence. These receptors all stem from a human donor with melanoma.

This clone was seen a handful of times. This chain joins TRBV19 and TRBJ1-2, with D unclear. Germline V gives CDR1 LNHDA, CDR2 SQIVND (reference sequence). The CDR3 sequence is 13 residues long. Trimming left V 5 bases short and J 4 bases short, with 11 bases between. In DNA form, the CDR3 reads TGTGCCAGTAGTCCCGAGGGTCCCTATGGCTACACCTTC. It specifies CASSPEGPYGYTF. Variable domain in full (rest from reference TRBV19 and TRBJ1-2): DGGITQSPKYLFRKEGQNVTLSCEQNLNHDAMYWYRQDPGQGLRLIYYSQIVNDFQKGDIAEGYSVSREKKESFPLTVTSAQKNPTAFYLCASSPEGPYGYTFGSGTRLTVV.

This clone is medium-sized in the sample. Written as DNA, the CDR3 is TGTGCCAGCAGCGCCCCCGGCTTGGGCGAGACCCAGTACTTC. Amino acids: CASSAPGLGETQYF. The rearrangement uses TRBV28 and TRBJ2-5; D is uncertain. This CDR3 has 14 amino acids. In germline, CDR1 is MDHEN, CDR2 SYDVKM. V was clipped by 6 bases and J by 5 bases, with 16 bases between them.

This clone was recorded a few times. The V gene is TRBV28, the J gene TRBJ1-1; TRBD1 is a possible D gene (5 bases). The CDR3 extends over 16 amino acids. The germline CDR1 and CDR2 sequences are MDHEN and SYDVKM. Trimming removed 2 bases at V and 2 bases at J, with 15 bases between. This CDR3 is CASSLADMVVNTEAFF. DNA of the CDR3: TGTGCCAGCAGTTTAGCGGACATGGTGGTTAACACTGAAGCTTTCTTT.

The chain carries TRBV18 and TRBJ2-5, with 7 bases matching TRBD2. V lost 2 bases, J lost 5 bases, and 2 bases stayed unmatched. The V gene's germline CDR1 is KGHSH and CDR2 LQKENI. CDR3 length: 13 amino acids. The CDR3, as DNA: TGTGCCAGCTCACCAGGGAGGGACGAGACCCAGTACTTC. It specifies CASSPGRDETQYF.

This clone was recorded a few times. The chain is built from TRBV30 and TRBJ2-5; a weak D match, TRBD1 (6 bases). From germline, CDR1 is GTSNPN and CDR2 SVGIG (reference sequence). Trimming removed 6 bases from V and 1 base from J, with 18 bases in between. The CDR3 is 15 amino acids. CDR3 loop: CACNPKDRFQETQYF. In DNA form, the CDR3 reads TGTGCCTGCAACCCGAAGGACAGATTCCAAGAGACCCAGTACTTC.

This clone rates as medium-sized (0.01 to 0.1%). The CDR3 region has the DNA TGTGCCAGCAGCTCCGGGACGCTCTCCTACGAGCAGTACTTC. Amino acid sequence: CASSSGTLSYEQYF. The rearrangement uses TRBV11-3 and TRBJ2-7; tentatively, D is TRBD1 or TRBD2 (5 bases each). V gave up 4 bases and J gave up 0 bases, with 10 bases separating them. The CDR3 runs 14 residues. Germline V gene lookup returns CDR1 SGHNT and CDR2 YENEEA.

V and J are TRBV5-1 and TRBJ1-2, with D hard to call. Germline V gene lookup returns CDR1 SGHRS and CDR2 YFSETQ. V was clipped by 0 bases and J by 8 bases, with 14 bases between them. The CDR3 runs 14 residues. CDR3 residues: CASSLALGEDGYTF. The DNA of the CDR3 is TGCGCCAGCAGCTTGGCCCTCGGGGAGGACGGCTACACCTTC.

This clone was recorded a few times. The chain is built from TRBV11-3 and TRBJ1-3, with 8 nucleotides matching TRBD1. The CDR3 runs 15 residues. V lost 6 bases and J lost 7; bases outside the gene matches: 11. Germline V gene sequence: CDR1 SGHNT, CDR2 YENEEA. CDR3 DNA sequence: TGTGCCAGCAGTCGCGCACAGGGGGTTTTGAACACCATATATTTT. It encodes CASSRAQGVLNTIYF.

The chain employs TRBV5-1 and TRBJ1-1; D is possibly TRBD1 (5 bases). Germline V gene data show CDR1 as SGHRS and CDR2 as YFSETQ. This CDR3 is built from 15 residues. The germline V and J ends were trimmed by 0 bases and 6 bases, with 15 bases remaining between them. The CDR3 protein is CASSLVAGRAAEAFF. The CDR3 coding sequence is TGCGCCAGCAGCTTGGTCGCAGGGCGTGCGGCTGAAGCTTTCTTT.

Written as DNA, the CDR3 is TGTGCCAGCAGAGATCAGGGTACCGCTGAAGCTTTCTTT. Its protein is CASRDQGTAEAFF. This chain joins TRBV9 and TRBJ1-1; D may be TRBD1 (5 bases). CDR1 SGDLS and CDR2 YYNGEE come from the germline V gene. Between the trimmed V and J ends, which lost 5 bases and 6 bases, there was a span of 14 bases. This CDR3 contains 13 residues.

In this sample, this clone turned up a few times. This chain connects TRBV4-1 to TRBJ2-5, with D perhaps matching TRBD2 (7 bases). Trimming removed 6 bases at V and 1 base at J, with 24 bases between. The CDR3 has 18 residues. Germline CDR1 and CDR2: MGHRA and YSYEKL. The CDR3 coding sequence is TGCGCCAGCAGATCGGGGGGCGCGTTGGGGGACTCCCAAGAGACCCAGTACTTC. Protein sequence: CASRSGGALGDSQETQYF.

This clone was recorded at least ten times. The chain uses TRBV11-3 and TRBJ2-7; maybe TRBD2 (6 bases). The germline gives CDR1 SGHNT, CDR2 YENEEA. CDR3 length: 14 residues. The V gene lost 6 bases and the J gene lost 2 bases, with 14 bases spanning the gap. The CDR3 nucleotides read TGTGCCAGCAGGTCCTCGGGGGTAGCCTACGAGCAGTACTTC. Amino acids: CASRSSGVAYEQYF.

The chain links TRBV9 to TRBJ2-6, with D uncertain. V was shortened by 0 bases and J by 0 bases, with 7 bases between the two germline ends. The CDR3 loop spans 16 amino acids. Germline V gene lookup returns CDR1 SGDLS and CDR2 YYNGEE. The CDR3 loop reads CASSVGHFSGANVLTF. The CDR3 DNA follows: TGTGCCAGCAGCGTAGGACATTTCTCTGGGGCCAACGTCCTGACTTTC.

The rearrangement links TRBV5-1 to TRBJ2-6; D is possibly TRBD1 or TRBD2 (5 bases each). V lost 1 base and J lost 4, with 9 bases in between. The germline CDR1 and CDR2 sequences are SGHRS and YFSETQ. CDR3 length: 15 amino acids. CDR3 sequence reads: CASSLSGTGANVLTF. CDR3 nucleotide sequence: TGCGCCAGCAGCTTGTCGGGGACCGGGGCCAACGTCCTGACTTTC.

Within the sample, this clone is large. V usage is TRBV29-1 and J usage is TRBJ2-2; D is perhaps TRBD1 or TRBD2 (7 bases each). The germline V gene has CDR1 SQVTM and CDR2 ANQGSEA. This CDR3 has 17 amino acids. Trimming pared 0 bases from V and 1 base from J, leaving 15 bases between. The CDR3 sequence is CSVEDLPRGGNTGELFF. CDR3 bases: TGCAGCGTTGAAGATCTTCCCAGGGGGGGGAACACCGGGGAGCTGTTTTTT.

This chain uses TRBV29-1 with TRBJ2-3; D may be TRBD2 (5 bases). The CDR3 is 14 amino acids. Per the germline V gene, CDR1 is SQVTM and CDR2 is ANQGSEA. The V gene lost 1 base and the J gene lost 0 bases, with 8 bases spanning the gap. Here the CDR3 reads CSVEGRVSTDTQYF. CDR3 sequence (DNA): TGCAGCGTTGAAGGGCGGGTTAGCACAGATACGCAGTATTTT.

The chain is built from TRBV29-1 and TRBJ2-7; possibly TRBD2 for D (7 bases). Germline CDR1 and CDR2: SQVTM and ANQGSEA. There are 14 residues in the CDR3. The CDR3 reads CRGRGGTPTYEQYF. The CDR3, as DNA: TGCAGGGGGAGGGGGGGCACTCCGACCTACGAGCAGTACTTC.

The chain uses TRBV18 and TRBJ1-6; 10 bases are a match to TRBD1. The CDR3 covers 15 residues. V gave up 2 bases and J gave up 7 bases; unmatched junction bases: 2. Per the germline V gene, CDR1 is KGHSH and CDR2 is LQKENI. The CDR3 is CASSPKDRGNSPLHF. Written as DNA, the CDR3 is TGTGCCAGCTCACCAAAGGACAGGGGGAATTCACCCCTCCACTTT.

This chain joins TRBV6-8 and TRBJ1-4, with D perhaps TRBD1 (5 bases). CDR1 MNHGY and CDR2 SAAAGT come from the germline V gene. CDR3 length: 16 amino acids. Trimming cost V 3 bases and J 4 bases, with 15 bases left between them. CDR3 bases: TGTGCCAGCAGTTATCCGGGACGGCGAGTTAATGAAAAACTGTTTTTT. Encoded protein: CASSYPGRRVNEKLFF.

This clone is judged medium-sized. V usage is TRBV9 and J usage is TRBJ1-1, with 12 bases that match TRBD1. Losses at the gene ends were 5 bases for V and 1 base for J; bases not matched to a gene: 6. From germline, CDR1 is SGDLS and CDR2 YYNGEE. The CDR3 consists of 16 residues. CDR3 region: CASRVGTGGWNTEAFF. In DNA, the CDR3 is TGTGCCAGCAGGGTCGGGACAGGGGGCTGGAACACTGAAGCTTTCTTT.

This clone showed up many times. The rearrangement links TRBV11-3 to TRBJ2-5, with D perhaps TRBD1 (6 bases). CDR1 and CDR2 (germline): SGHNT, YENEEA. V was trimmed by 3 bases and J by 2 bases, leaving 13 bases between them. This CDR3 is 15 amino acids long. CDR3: CASSLVGRGQETQYF. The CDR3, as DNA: TGTGCCAGCAGCTTGGTTGGCAGGGGTCAAGAGACCCAGTACTTC. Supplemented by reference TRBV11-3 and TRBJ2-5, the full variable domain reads EAGVVQSPRYKIIEKKQPVAFWCNPISGHNTLYWYLQNLGQGPELLIRYENEEAVDDSQLPKDRFSAERLKGVDSTLKIQPAELGDSAVYLCASSLVGRGQETQYFGPGTRLLVL.